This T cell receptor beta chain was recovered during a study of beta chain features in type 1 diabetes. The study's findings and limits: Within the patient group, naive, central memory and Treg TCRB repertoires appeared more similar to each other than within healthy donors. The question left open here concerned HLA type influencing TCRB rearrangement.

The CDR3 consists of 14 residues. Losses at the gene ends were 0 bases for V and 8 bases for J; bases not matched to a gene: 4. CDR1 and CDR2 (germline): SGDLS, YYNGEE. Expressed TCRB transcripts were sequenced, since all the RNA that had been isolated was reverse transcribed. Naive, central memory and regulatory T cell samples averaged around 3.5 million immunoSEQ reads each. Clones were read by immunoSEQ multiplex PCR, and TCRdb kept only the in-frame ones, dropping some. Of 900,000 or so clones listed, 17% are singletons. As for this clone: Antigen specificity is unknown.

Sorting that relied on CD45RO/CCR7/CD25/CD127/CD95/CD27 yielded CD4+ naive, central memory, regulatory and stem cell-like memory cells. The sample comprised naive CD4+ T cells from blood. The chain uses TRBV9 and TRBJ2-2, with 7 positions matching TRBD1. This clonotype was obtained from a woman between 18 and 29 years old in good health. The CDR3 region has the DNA TGTGCCAGCAGCGTAGAACAGGGGTTTGGGGAGCTGTTTTTT. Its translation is CASSVEQGFGELFF.